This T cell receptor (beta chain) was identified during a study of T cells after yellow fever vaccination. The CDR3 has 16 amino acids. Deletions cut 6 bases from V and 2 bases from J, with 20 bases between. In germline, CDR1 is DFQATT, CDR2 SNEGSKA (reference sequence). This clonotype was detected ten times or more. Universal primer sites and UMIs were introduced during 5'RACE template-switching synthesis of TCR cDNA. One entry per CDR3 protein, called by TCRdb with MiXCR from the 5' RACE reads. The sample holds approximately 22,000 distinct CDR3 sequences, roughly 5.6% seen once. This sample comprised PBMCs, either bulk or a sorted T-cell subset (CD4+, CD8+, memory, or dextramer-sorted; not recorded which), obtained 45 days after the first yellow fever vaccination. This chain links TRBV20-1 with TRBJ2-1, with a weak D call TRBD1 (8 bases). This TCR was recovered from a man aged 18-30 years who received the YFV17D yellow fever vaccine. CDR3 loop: CSAIGQGGFTYNEQFF. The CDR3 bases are TGCAGTGCCATAGGACAGGGAGGGTTTACCTACAATGAGCAGTTCTTC.